The rows below give T cell receptor beta chains drawn from one sample of a study of shared clonotypes between healthy human individuals. The table came from immunoSEQ multiplex PCR; TCRdb's copy has only in-frame clones and leaves some out. The top ten clones hold roughly 0.34% of a sample with about 2.3 million clones, under 95% of them seen once. Sequences were obtained from naive CD4+ T cells from PBMCs. The source of these receptors is a man younger than 35 in good health. Some clones in this sample may be carry-over from other donors' samples. The CDR3 runs from the conserved cysteine through the conserved F or W. D genes are given only for firm matches. Clone size is given for some rows only: seen once, a few or many times, or a class if the clone is expanded.

j_call: TRBJ2-7; v_call: TRBV2; d_call: .; clone_size: .; cdr3_nt: TGTGCCAGCAGACAGGGGGGGGCCTACGAGCAGTACTTC; cdr3_aa: CASRQGGAYEQYF
j_call: TRBJ1-3; v_call: TRBV6-1; d_call: .; clone_size: .; cdr3_nt: TGTGCCAGCAGTGAACATCTAAACAGGGACGGAAACACCATATATTTT; cdr3_aa: CASSEHLNRDGNTIYF
j_call: TRBJ1-1; v_call: TRBV28; d_call: .; clone_size: few; cdr3_nt: TGTGCCAGCAGCTACGGACAGAATGAAGCTTTCTTT; cdr3_aa: CASSYGQNEAFF
j_call: TRBJ2-1; v_call: TRBV27; d_call: TRBD2; clone_size: .; cdr3_nt: TGTGCCAGCAGCTCTACTAGCGGGTGGTCCTACAATGAGCAGTTCTTC; cdr3_aa: CASSSTSGWSYNEQFF
j_call: TRBJ1-5; v_call: TRBV18; d_call: .; clone_size: few; cdr3_nt: TGTGCCAGCTCACCGTCGGCGGGTGACCCCCAGCATTTT; cdr3_aa: CASSPSAGDPQHF
j_call: TRBJ2-3; v_call: TRBV7-3; d_call: .; clone_size: once; cdr3_nt: TGTGCCAGCAGCACCCGACTGTTCACAGATACGCAGTATTTT; cdr3_aa: CASSTRLFTDTQYF
j_call: TRBJ2-5; v_call: TRBV29-1; d_call: TRBD2; clone_size: .; cdr3_nt: TGCAGCGTTGTAGCGGGCCGGCTACGGTTGGAGACCCAGTACTTC; cdr3_aa: CSVVAGRLRLETQYF
j_call: TRBJ2-7; v_call: TRBV20-1; d_call: .; clone_size: .; cdr3_nt: TGCAGTGCTAGGAGCGACGAGCAGTACTTC; cdr3_aa: CSARSDEQYF
j_call: TRBJ2-4; v_call: TRBV10-2; d_call: .; clone_size: once; cdr3_nt: TGCGCCAGCAGTCTTAGGGATCTAGCCAAAAACATTCAGTACTTC; cdr3_aa: CASSLRDLAKNIQYF
j_call: TRBJ2-2; v_call: TRBV5-6; d_call: .; clone_size: .; cdr3_nt: TGTGCCAGCAGCTCCCTTAAGGCCGGGGAGCTGTTTTTT; cdr3_aa: CASSSLKAGELFF
j_call: TRBJ2-1; v_call: TRBV7-8; d_call: TRBD2; clone_size: .; cdr3_nt: TGTGCCAGCAGCCCAAGGACTAGCTCTGAGCAGTTCTTC; cdr3_aa: CASSPRTSSEQFF
j_call: TRBJ1-4; v_call: TRBV28; d_call: .; clone_size: .; cdr3_nt: TGTGCCGGGGGGACTCTGAATGAAAAACTGTTTTTT; cdr3_aa: CAGGTLNEKLFF
j_call: TRBJ2-3; v_call: TRBV19; d_call: .; clone_size: .; cdr3_nt: TGTGCCAGTAGCATGGTTGGGACTGGGAAGATTACGCAGTATTTT; cdr3_aa: CASSMVGTGKITQYF
j_call: TRBJ2-1; v_call: TRBV5-1; d_call: TRBD2; clone_size: .; cdr3_nt: TGCGCCAGCAGCCTTCCAAGGGTAGCGGGATACAATGAGCAGTTCTTC; cdr3_aa: CASSLPRVAGYNEQFF
j_call: TRBJ2-7; v_call: TRBV7-6; d_call: .; clone_size: .; cdr3_nt: TGTGCCAGCAGCTTAGGGCTGGGGCAGTCCTACGAGCAGTACTTC; cdr3_aa: CASSLGLGQSYEQYF
j_call: TRBJ2-7; v_call: TRBV9; d_call: TRBD2; clone_size: .; cdr3_nt: TGTGCCAGCAGCGTAGGTAGTAGCGGGGCCTACGAGCAGTACTTC; cdr3_aa: CASSVGSSGAYEQYF
j_call: TRBJ1-3; v_call: TRBV4-2; d_call: .; clone_size: .; cdr3_nt: TGTGCCAGCAGCGGACCCTACCGTAGGTCTGCTGGAAACACCATATATTTT; cdr3_aa: CASSGPYRRSAGNTIYF
j_call: TRBJ1-6; v_call: TRBV30; d_call: .; clone_size: .; cdr3_nt: TGTGCCTGGAGTGTACTTAGAGGGGGTTCACCCCTCCACTTT; cdr3_aa: CAWSVLRGGSPLHF
j_call: TRBJ2-5; v_call: TRBV25-1; d_call: .; clone_size: .; cdr3_nt: TGTGCCAGCACTACCGGGGACAACCTCCAAGAGACCCAGTACTTC; cdr3_aa: CASTTGDNLQETQYF
j_call: TRBJ1-1; v_call: TRBV27; d_call: .; clone_size: .; cdr3_nt: TGTGCCAGCAGTTCGATTGCTGGGGCTGAAGCTTTCTTT; cdr3_aa: CASSSIAGAEAFF
j_call: TRBJ1-5; v_call: TRBV7-9; d_call: .; clone_size: .; cdr3_nt: TGTGCCAGCAGCTTTAAAGGAAATCAGCCCCAGCATTTT; cdr3_aa: CASSFKGNQPQHF
j_call: TRBJ2-7; v_call: TRBV5-1; d_call: .; clone_size: .; cdr3_nt: TGCGCCAGCAGCTTGGATCGGGGGGAGCAGTACTTC; cdr3_aa: CASSLDRGEQYF
j_call: TRBJ2-3; v_call: TRBV5-1; d_call: .; clone_size: .; cdr3_nt: TGCGCCAGCAGCTTGGAGAGGGCCTCAGGGACGCAGTATTTT; cdr3_aa: CASSLERASGTQYF
j_call: TRBJ2-3; v_call: TRBV6-1; d_call: TRBD2; clone_size: .; cdr3_nt: TGTGCCAGCAGTGAAGTCCCTAGCGGGAGTGGAGATACGCAGTATTTT; cdr3_aa: CASSEVPSGSGDTQYF
j_call: TRBJ1-1; v_call: TRBV28; d_call: .; clone_size: .; cdr3_nt: TGTGCCAGCAGTCCAGTACGGGACACTGAAGCTTTCTTT; cdr3_aa: CASSPVRDTEAFF
j_call: TRBJ1-2; v_call: TRBV5-8; d_call: TRBD1; clone_size: .; cdr3_nt: TGTGCCAGCAGCTTGGACCGACAGGGGGCTTGGTATGGCTACACCTTC; cdr3_aa: CASSLDRQGAWYGYTF
j_call: TRBJ2-1; v_call: TRBV10-3; d_call: TRBD2; clone_size: .; cdr3_nt: TGTGCCATCAGTGAGTCGACTAGCGGTTACAATGAGCAGTTCTTC; cdr3_aa: CAISESTSGYNEQFF
j_call: TRBJ2-5; v_call: TRBV10-3; d_call: .; clone_size: .; cdr3_nt: TGTGCCATCAGTGTCTCGGGGGCGGCCCAAGAGACCCAGTACTTC; cdr3_aa: CAISVSGAAQETQYF
j_call: TRBJ2-3; v_call: TRBV7-2; d_call: TRBD2; clone_size: .; cdr3_nt: TGTGCCAGCAGCTTCTCCGGGACTAGTTCAGATACGCAGTATTTT; cdr3_aa: CASSFSGTSSDTQYF
j_call: TRBJ2-5; v_call: TRBV7-3; d_call: .; clone_size: .; cdr3_nt: TGTGCCAGCAGCTTGGAAAGCGTGGGAACCCAGTACTTC; cdr3_aa: CASSLESVGTQYF
j_call: TRBJ1-5; v_call: TRBV6-5; d_call: TRBD1; clone_size: .; cdr3_nt: TGTGCCAGCAGACCCAGGGGGCGCGGAGAGCCCCAGCATTTT; cdr3_aa: CASRPRGRGEPQHF
j_call: TRBJ2-3; v_call: TRBV28; d_call: TRBD2; clone_size: .; cdr3_nt: TGTGCCAGCAGTCCGGGACTAGCTAGAAGTAGAGATACGCAGTATTTT; cdr3_aa: CASSPGLARSRDTQYF
j_call: TRBJ1-1; v_call: TRBV6-5; d_call: .; clone_size: .; cdr3_nt: TGTGCCAGCAGTGGACACTTGAACACTGAAGCTTTCTTT; cdr3_aa: CASSGHLNTEAFF
j_call: TRBJ1-1; v_call: TRBV7-9; d_call: .; clone_size: once; cdr3_nt: TGTGCCAGCAGCCCTTGGACTGAAGCTTTCTTT; cdr3_aa: CASSPWTEAFF
j_call: TRBJ1-2; v_call: TRBV9; d_call: .; clone_size: .; cdr3_nt: TGTGCCAGCAGCGCAACCTCAGGAATCCTTGGCTACACCTTC; cdr3_aa: CASSATSGILGYTF
j_call: TRBJ1-2; v_call: TRBV21-1; d_call: .; clone_size: .; cdr3_nt: TGTGCCAGCAGCCCCAAAGGAATTGGCTACACCTTC; cdr3_aa: CASSPKGIGYTF
j_call: TRBJ1-2; v_call: TRBV7-9; d_call: .; clone_size: .; cdr3_nt: TGTGCCAGCACCCTAGACTCGGGGTTTTACGTCGGCTACACCTTC; cdr3_aa: CASTLDSGFYVGYTF
j_call: TRBJ2-5; v_call: TRBV5-1; d_call: .; clone_size: .; cdr3_nt: TGCGCCAGCAGCGCCATTCCCCGGGGTGGAGAGACCCAGTACTTC; cdr3_aa: CASSAIPRGGETQYF
j_call: TRBJ2-5; v_call: TRBV2; d_call: .; clone_size: .; cdr3_nt: TGTGCCAGCAGAGAACAGGGACCCGAGACCCAGTACTTC; cdr3_aa: CASREQGPETQYF
j_call: TRBJ2-7; v_call: TRBV5-1; d_call: TRBD1; clone_size: .; cdr3_nt: TGCGCCAGCACCCCCTGTACGGGACAGGGTTGCGAGCAGTACTTC; cdr3_aa: CASTPCTGQGCEQYF
j_call: TRBJ2-7; v_call: TRBV5-6; d_call: TRBD2; clone_size: .; cdr3_nt: TGTGCCAGCAGCTTGGCGGGACTAGAGCAGTACTTC; cdr3_aa: CASSLAGLEQYF
j_call: TRBJ2-3; v_call: TRBV6-6; d_call: .; clone_size: .; cdr3_nt: TGTGCCAGCAGTTATGAGGGGCCGGGGACAGATACGCAGTATTTT; cdr3_aa: CASSYEGPGTDTQYF
j_call: TRBJ2-2; v_call: TRBV11-3; d_call: .; clone_size: .; cdr3_nt: TGTGCCAGCAGCTTCGGGGGAGAGTCCCCCGGGGAGCTGTTTTTT; cdr3_aa: CASSFGGESPGELFF
j_call: TRBJ2-3; v_call: TRBV2; d_call: TRBD2; clone_size: .; cdr3_nt: TGTGCCAGCAGTGTTAGCGGGTCGGCAGATACGCAGTATTTT; cdr3_aa: CASSVSGSADTQYF
j_call: TRBJ1-2; v_call: TRBV18; d_call: TRBD1; clone_size: .; cdr3_nt: TGTGCCAGCTCACCAGGGCAGGGGGAAGGTACCTTC; cdr3_aa: CASSPGQGEGTF
j_call: TRBJ1-2; v_call: TRBV14; d_call: TRBD1; clone_size: .; cdr3_nt: TGTGCCGGCAGCCGCCCCGGGACAGCCCGGGACTATGGCTACACCTTC; cdr3_aa: CAGSRPGTARDYGYTF
j_call: TRBJ2-1; v_call: TRBV27; d_call: .; clone_size: .; cdr3_nt: TGTGCCAGCAGTTTACGGGACGACGATGAGCAGTTCTTC; cdr3_aa: CASSLRDDDEQFF
j_call: TRBJ2-2; v_call: TRBV19; d_call: .; clone_size: .; cdr3_nt: TGTGCCAGTAGTATCGCAGGATTTACCGGGGAGCTGTTTTTT; cdr3_aa: CASSIAGFTGELFF
j_call: TRBJ2-1; v_call: TRBV5-4; d_call: .; clone_size: .; cdr3_nt: TGTGCCAGCCACACGGGAGTAAATAGGAATGAGCAGTTCTTC; cdr3_aa: CASHTGVNRNEQFF